The rows below give T cell receptor beta chains drawn from one sample of a study of blood T cell repertoires in COVID-19. Sequencing used immunoSEQ multiplex PCR; TCRdb keeps in-frame clones, though not all of them. The table lists 240,000 or so clones, 85% to 90% of them singletons. Sequenced: PBMCs or T cells enriched from blood (not recorded which). Every receptor here comes from a man aged 50 to 60 who had been exposed to COVID-19. CDR3s include the opening cysteine and the closing phenylalanine or tryptophan. Part of the rows lack a size; the others show once, few, many or a class for expanded clones.

J gene,V gene,clone size,CDR3 protein
TRBJ1-1,TRBV29-1,-,CSVGGWRRGAFF
TRBJ2-5,TRBV30,-,CAWSTWTAQETQYF
TRBJ2-1,TRBV7-8,-,CASSSSTFYNEQFF
TRBJ2-2,TRBV19,-,CASSTDRLPGELFF
TRBJ1-1,TRBV5-1,-,CASSKDPRGATEAFF
TRBJ2-1,TRBV25-1,-,CASRPTSGRARDNEQFF
TRBJ1-1,TRBV7-2,-,CASSSTQGRTEAFF
TRBJ2-1,TRBV28,once,CASSLQLAGDHNGEQFF
TRBJ2-1,TRBV30,-,CAWRRLRTSGRSSYNEQFF
TRBJ2-3,TRBV27,-,CASSSRTSYSDTQYF
TRBJ2-1,TRBV28,-,CASRLAGGPSSEQFF
TRBJ1-4,TRBV5-6,-,CASSLGPLSEKLFF
TRBJ1-2,TRBV9,once,CASSVAPGTASGGYTF
TRBJ1-1,TRBV9,once,CASSVEFSRENTEAFF
TRBJ2-1,TRBV6-5,-,CASSSRGFSYNEQFF
TRBJ1-1,TRBV11-2,-,CASSRGQPEAFF
TRBJ2-2,TRBV7-2,-,CASSPNRRGTGELFF
TRBJ2-2,TRBV20-1,-,CSASKEGPTGELFF
TRBJ2-2,TRBV2,-,CASSDSGGHDTGELFF
TRBJ1-2,TRBV18,-,CASSPRRVHGQLYGYTF
TRBJ1-2,TRBV9,once,CASSVRGVDGYTF
TRBJ2-3,TRBV5-1,-,CASSPGGGSNTDTQYF
TRBJ1-5,TRBV27,-,CASSFAGWGTQPQHF
TRBJ2-1,TRBV28,-,CASSFFTSGNNEQFF
TRBJ2-3,TRBV5-1,-,CASSSIPESTDTQYF
TRBJ1-4,TRBV5-1,-,CASGKQGGTEKLFF
TRBJ2-7,TRBV30,few,CAWSVNFYEQYF
TRBJ2-4,TRBV18,-,CASSPSLGALDIQYF
TRBJ1-2,TRBV7-2,-,CASSPEVRTALPDGYTF
TRBJ2-1,TRBV10-3,once,CAISELISVVHEQFF
TRBJ1-2,TRBV29-1,few,CSVEDRSQGARYTF
TRBJ1-6,TRBV19,-,CASSIRWGVGSPLHF
TRBJ2-7,TRBV10-3,-,CATNPSDRESSYEQYF